This is a list of T cell receptor beta chains from one sample in a study of cytomegalovirus exposure and HLA in healthy donors. Data came from immunoSEQ multiplex PCR; TCRdb stores just in-frame clones and leaves some out. The top ten hold 1.5% to 2% of the sample, which has some 120,000 clones, approximately 68% seen once. Sequencing used PBMCs. Receptor source: a man aged 25-45 years in good health and CMV-seropositive. Each CDR3 is given without its conserved first and last residue. The order of the fields is J gene, V gene, CDR3 protein.

TRBJ1-5,TRBV5-5,ASSLTGNGWTDQPQH
TRBJ2-7,TRBV9,ASSVFPGEGDEQY
TRBJ1-5,TRBV6-5,ASSPGTGYNQPQH
TRBJ2-1,TRBV6-1,ASSELGLALGEQF
TRBJ2-7,TRBV18,ASSLPGGLRGEQY
TRBJ2-3,TRBV11-2,ASRAGTGRSDTQY
TRBJ2-7,TRBV2,ASNPATGGGSYEQY
TRBJ1-4,TRBV25-1,ASSDGDRFKEKLF
TRBJ2-2,TRBV7-8,ASSLQGAQTTGELF
TRBJ1-1,TRBV9,ASSAKAFGTGTPGTEAF
TRBJ2-1,TRBV7-9,SSSRLARSSYNEQF
TRBJ1-1,TRBV5-4,ASSLETGGNTEAF
TRBJ2-7,TRBV10-3,AISDRVPEQY
TRBJ2-1,TRBV9,ASSVGLAKNEQF
TRBJ1-2,TRBV28,ATIRPPGNYGYT
TRBJ1-4,TRBV19,ASSIRGEKLF
TRBJ2-7,TRBV5-4,ASSLGLFSYEQY
TRBJ1-2,TRBV7-9,ASSPRDSVNYGYT
TRBJ1-2,TRBV28,ASLDRGQINGYT
TRBJ2-7,TRBV15,ATSRGREEYYEQY
TRBJ2-7,TRBV4-3,ASSREGFSYEQY